This entry describes one TCR beta chain. Its specificity is unknown. The CDR3 is 18 residues long. Trimming cost V 0 bases and J 0 bases; bases outside gene matches: 9. The germline V gene has CDR1 SGHVS and CDR2 FQNEAQ. The PCR used 60 Vbeta and 13 Jbeta primers. The assay was immunoSEQ multiplex PCR, and TCRdb's table has in-frame clones only and misses some. The table lists approximately 130,000 clones, about 87% of them singletons. This sample was included in a study of cytomegalovirus exposure and HLA in healthy donors. Study observations and caveats: It was reportedly the case that the classifier diagnosed cytomegalovirus status with high specificity and sensitivity.

Sequences were obtained from PBMCs. The clonotype originates from a woman aged 25-40 years in good health and CMV-seronegative. The chain recombines TRBV7-8 with TRBJ1-2; TRBD1 matches at 8 bases. The CDR3 DNA reads as TGTGCCAGCAGCTTAGCGGCTGGACAGGGAATCGCTAACTATGGCTACACCTTC. It translates to CASSLAAGQGIANYGYTF.